This T cell receptor beta chain was sequenced for a study of blood T cell repertoires in COVID-19. Study as a whole: Specimens from acute and convalescent COVID-19 originated in the United States, Italy and Spain. PBMCs, B-cell-depleted T cells, or T cells were the source of the cDNA or gDNA that made up the material.

Assay: immunoSEQ multiplex PCR; the TCRdb copy retains only in-frame clones and omits some. The table records hundreds of thousands of clones, roughly 88% of them present only once. Recruits, aged 18 to 89 years, lived in approximately 26 US areas. Clinical history as reported by participants underpinned cohort assignment. The sample taken for sequencing was PBMCs or T cells enriched from blood (not recorded which). This clonotype was obtained from a woman aged 40 to 49 with acute COVID-19.

The CDR3, as DNA: TGTGCCAGCACCTCCGGGGTCGATCAGCCCCAGCATTTT. Translated: CASTSGVDQPQHF. This chain links TRBV12-3 or TRBV12-4 with TRBJ1-5; D gene ambiguous. The ends were cut back, 7 bases at V and 5 bases at J, with 12 bases in the middle. The length of the CDR3 is 13 residues.